The 22 T cell receptor beta chains presented below share a single source sample, sequenced in a study of cytomegalovirus exposure and HLA in healthy donors. Both 60 Vbeta primers and 13 Jbeta primers went into the PCR. TCRdb's table, derived via immunoSEQ multiplex PCR, lists solely in-frame clones and lacks some. The data show more than 150,000 clones, around 80% seen once. What was sequenced was PBMCs. The receptors were sampled from a male donor in good health and CMV-seronegative.

The chain joins TRBV9 to TRBJ1-4; 9 nucleotides align to TRBD1. Germline CDR1 is SGDLS and CDR2 is YYNGEE. This CDR3 spans 15 amino acids. With 3 bases clipped from V and 7 bases from J, the junction kept 7 bases outside the gene matches. This CDR3 is CASSAGGQGSEKLFF. For the CDR3, the DNA is TGTGCCAGCAGCGCCGGCGGACAGGGGTCTGAAAAACTGTTTTTT.

The chain recombines TRBV1 with TRBJ2-3; the table's TRBD2 call for D was not verified on the DNA. TRBV1 is described as a pseudogene. This CDR3 has 16 amino acids. Here the CDR3 reads CTSSQVWRESTDTQYF. In DNA, the CDR3 is TGCACCAGCAGCCAAGTGTGGCGGGAGAGTACAGATACGCAGTATTTT.

The V gene is TRBV7-2, the J gene TRBJ1-1; 8 nucleotides match TRBD1. This CDR3 is 14 amino acids long. V dropped 6 bases and J dropped 5; count of bases not matched to a gene: 8. From germline, CDR1 is SGHTA and CDR2 FQGNSA. The CDR3 spells CASSTGQGRTEAFF. DNA of the CDR3: TGTGCCAGCAGTACCGGACAGGGTAGGACTGAAGCTTTCTTT. The variable domain in full, completed from reference TRBV7-2 and TRBJ1-1, reads GAGVSQSPSNKVTEKGKDVELRCDPISGHTALYWYRQSLGQGLEFLIYFQGNSAPDKSGLPSDRFSAERTGGSVSTLTIQRTQQEDSAVYLCASSTGQGRTEAFFGQGTRLTVV.

This clone was counted only a few times. The rearrangement links TRBV7-2 to TRBJ2-3; 11 bases line up with TRBD2. Germline CDR1 is SGHTA and CDR2 is FQGNSA. The CDR3 is 16 residues long. Trimming took 6 bases from V and 5 from J; bases not matched to a gene: 10. The CDR3 is CASRLSSGGAGDTQYF. The CDR3 nucleotides are TGTGCCAGCAGACTAAGTAGCGGGGGGGCCGGAGATACGCAGTATTTT.

This clone was seen only once. The V and J genes are TRBV9 and TRBJ1-4; unclear D gene. V was trimmed by 3 bases and J by 6 bases, leaving 12 bases between them. The CDR3 totals 14 residues. The germline gives CDR1 SGDLS, CDR2 YYNGEE. This CDR3 reads CASSASGGHEKLFF. Written as DNA, the CDR3 is TGTGCCAGCAGCGCGTCAGGTGGCCATGAAAAACTGTTTTTT. The full variable domain, rest sourced from reference TRBV9 and TRBJ1-4, is DSGVTQTPKHLITATGQRVTLRCSPRSGDLSVYWYQQSLDQGLQFLIQYYNGEERAKGNILERFSAQQFPDLHSELNLSSLELGDSALYFCASSASGGHEKLFFGSGTQLSVL.

CDR3 sequence (DNA): TGTGCCACCCTCACGACACTGAACACTGAAGCTTTCTTT. Amino acid sequence: CATLTTLNTEAFF. The chain couples TRBV10-3 to TRBJ1-1; D gene uncertain. The CDR3 has 13 amino acids. Germline V gene lookup returns CDR1 ENHRY and CDR2 SYGVKD. The V gene lost 10 bases and the J gene lost 0 bases, with 12 bases spanning the gap.

The chain recombines TRBV19 with TRBJ1-2; D possibly corresponds to TRBD1 (6 bases). CDR3 length equals 13 residues. V lost 2 bases and J 7 bases, leaving 11 bases between the germline ends. From germline, CDR1 is LNHDA and CDR2 SQIVND (reference sequence). CDR3 loop: CASSIQGLSGYTF. CDR3 DNA sequence: TGTGCCAGTAGTATACAGGGGCTCTCTGGCTACACCTTC.

The chain is built from TRBV4-2 and TRBJ2-1, with D possibly being TRBD2 (7 bases). Trimming stripped 0 bases from V and 0 bases from J, with 15 bases between. Germline loops: CDR1 LGHNA, CDR2 YNFKEQ. This CDR3 contains 18 residues. CDR3 loop: CASSQEWGGYSSYNEQFF. The CDR3 DNA reads as TGTGCCAGCAGCCAAGAGTGGGGGGGCTACAGCTCCTACAATGAGCAGTTCTTC.

The V gene is TRBV7-2, the J gene TRBJ2-3, with 7 bases matching TRBD1. The V gene end was trimmed by 1 base and the J gene end by 2 bases; junction bases not matched to a gene: 6. The CDR3 extends over 16 amino acids. Germline lookup yields CDR1 SGHTA and CDR2 FQGNSA. CDR3 sequence reads: CASSLGDRLSTDTQYF. The DNA of the CDR3 is TGTGCCAGCAGCTTAGGGGACAGACTATCCACAGATACGCAGTATTTT.

The chain has TRBV7-6 and TRBJ2-1, with 11 bases identical to TRBD2. The CDR3 sequence is 16 residues long. The V segment lost 1 base and the J segment 10 bases; nucleotides outside the gene matches: 9. From germline, CDR1 is SGHVS and CDR2 FNYEAQ. In DNA, the CDR3 is TGTGCCAGCAGCTTAGGGGGGACTAGCGGCCCGAGGGAGCAGTTCTTC. Amino acids: CASSLGGTSGPREQFF.

The rearrangement uses TRBV9 and TRBJ2-1, with 8 bases matching TRBD1. This CDR3 region has 13 residues. The ends lost 6 bases at V and 8 bases at J; junction bases unmatched: 7. The germline gives CDR1 SGDLS, CDR2 YYNGEE. The CDR3, as DNA: TGTGCCAGCACCCAGGGGGCGAAGGATGAGCAGTTCTTC. Translation gives CASTQGAKDEQFF.

This clone has just a few counts. The chain links TRBV4-2 to TRBJ2-5, with 15 bases that match TRBD2. The CDR3 loop spans 17 amino acids. V was pared by 4 bases and J by 3 bases, with 6 bases of the junction left unmatched. Germline CDR1 and CDR2: LGHNA and YNFKEQ. The CDR3 spells CASSPGTSGGTKETQYF. The CDR3 coding sequence is TGTGCCAGCAGCCCCGGGACTAGCGGGGGGACTAAAGAGACCCAGTACTTC.

This clone appeared a single time. The chain is built from TRBV15 and TRBJ1-5; no clear D gene. Germline V CDR1 and CDR2: LNHNV, YYDKDF (reference sequence). Between the trimmed V and J ends, which lost 1 base and 6 bases, there was a span of 7 bases. CDR3 length: 13 amino acids. In DNA form, the CDR3 reads TGTGCCACCAGCAGAGTTACGGGTCAGCCCCAGCATTTT. It yields the protein CATSRVTGQPQHF.

J is TRBJ2-7 and V is TRBV5-1, with 7 positions matching TRBD2. This CDR3 has 15 residues. Unmatched junction bases numbered 3, after V lost 0 bases and J lost 0 bases. Germline V gives CDR1 SGHRS, CDR2 YFSETQ. CDR3 DNA: TGCGCCAGCAGCTTGGAGGCTAGCGGCTCCTACGAGCAGTACTTC. Translated, it gives CASSLEASGSYEQYF.

The CDR3 reads CASSLTSGPTDTQYF. Written as DNA, the CDR3 is TGTGCCAGCAGCCTGACTAGCGGCCCCACAGATACGCAGTATTTT. The chain joins TRBV7-2 to TRBJ2-3, with 9 positions matching TRBD2. CDR1 is SGHTA and CDR2 is FQGNSA in the germline V gene. The CDR3 runs 15 residues. Trimming removed 5 bases from V and 2 bases from J; junction bases left unmatched: 5.

CDR3 amino acids: CASSEVTGNSPLHF. CDR3 nucleotides: TGTGCCAGCAGTGAAGTGACAGGGAATTCACCCCTCCACTTT. The V call is TRBV2, the J call TRBJ1-6; 7 nucleotides agree with TRBD1. The germline V gene has CDR1 SNHLY and CDR2 FYNNEI. J gave up 7 bases and V 1 base, and 1 base lay outside the gene matches. The CDR3 spans 14 residues.

The chain joins TRBV6-5 to TRBJ2-4; 8 positions agree with TRBD1. J lost 8 bases, V lost 6 bases, and 6 bases had no gene match. This CDR3 region has 13 residues. CDR1 is MNHEY, CDR2 SVGAGI, per germline. CDR3 coding DNA: TGTGCCAGCAGGGACAGGGTTCGGGACATTCAGTACTTC. It is translated as CASRDRVRDIQYF.

There are a few counts of this clone. This chain joins TRBV7-9 and TRBJ2-5, with no clear D. Trimming took 2 bases from V and 4 from J, leaving 11 bases between them. The germline CDR1 and CDR2 sequences are SEHNR and FQNEAQ (reference sequence). The CDR3 contains 14 residues. This chain's CDR3 is CASSLTAVGETQYF. CDR3 nucleotides: TGTGCCAGCAGCTTAACAGCCGTTGGAGAGACCCAGTACTTC. Variable domain in full (rest from reference TRBV7-9 and TRBJ2-5): DTGVSQNPRHKITKRGQNVTFRCDPISEHNRLYWYRQTLGQGPEFLTYFQNEAQLEKSRLLSDRFSAERPKGSFSTLEIQRTEQGDSAMYLCASSLTAVGETQYFGPGTRLLVL.

The chain combines TRBV7-9 with TRBJ2-1, with 14 bases fitting TRBD2. This CDR3 is built from 16 residues. Per the germline V gene, CDR1 is SEHNR and CDR2 is FQNEAQ (reference sequence). Germline trimming cut 5 bases from V and 8 bases from J; bases unmatched to any gene: 8. CDR3 DNA sequence: TGTGCCAGCAGCACGCCCGGGACTAGCGGGAGCTATGAGCAGTTCTTC. This translates into CASSTPGTSGSYEQFF.

The chain uses TRBV7-9 and TRBJ2-1; the match to TRBD2 covers 10 bases. The CDR3 has 18 amino acids. Losses at the gene ends were 4 bases for V and 4 bases for J; bases not matched to a gene: 13. Per germline, CDR1 SEHNR and CDR2 FQNEAQ (reference sequence). The CDR3 region is CASSSSSPASGSYNEQFF. CDR3 DNA: TGTGCCAGCAGCTCCAGCAGTCCAGCTAGCGGGAGTTACAATGAGCAGTTCTTC.

The V gene is TRBV6-6, the J gene TRBJ2-7; 8 nucleotides agree with TRBD1. V was pared by 6 bases and J by 0 bases, with 10 bases of the junction left unmatched. The length of the CDR3 is 16 residues. Germline assignment: CDR1 MNHNY and CDR2 SVGAGI (reference sequence). As DNA, the CDR3 is TGTGCCAGCAGCCTTGACAGGGGTCGAACCTCCTACGAGCAGTACTTC. Protein: CASSLDRGRTSYEQYF.

The rearrangement uses TRBV19 and TRBJ1-4; no clear D gene. The germline V gene has CDR1 LNHDA and CDR2 SQIVND (reference sequence). Trimming left V 3 bases short and J 7 bases short, with 18 bases between. The CDR3 is 16 amino acids. CDR3 amino acids: CASSIRGGLGSEKLFF. For the CDR3, the DNA is TGTGCCAGTAGTATCCGGGGAGGGCTGGGGAGTGAAAAACTGTTTTTT.